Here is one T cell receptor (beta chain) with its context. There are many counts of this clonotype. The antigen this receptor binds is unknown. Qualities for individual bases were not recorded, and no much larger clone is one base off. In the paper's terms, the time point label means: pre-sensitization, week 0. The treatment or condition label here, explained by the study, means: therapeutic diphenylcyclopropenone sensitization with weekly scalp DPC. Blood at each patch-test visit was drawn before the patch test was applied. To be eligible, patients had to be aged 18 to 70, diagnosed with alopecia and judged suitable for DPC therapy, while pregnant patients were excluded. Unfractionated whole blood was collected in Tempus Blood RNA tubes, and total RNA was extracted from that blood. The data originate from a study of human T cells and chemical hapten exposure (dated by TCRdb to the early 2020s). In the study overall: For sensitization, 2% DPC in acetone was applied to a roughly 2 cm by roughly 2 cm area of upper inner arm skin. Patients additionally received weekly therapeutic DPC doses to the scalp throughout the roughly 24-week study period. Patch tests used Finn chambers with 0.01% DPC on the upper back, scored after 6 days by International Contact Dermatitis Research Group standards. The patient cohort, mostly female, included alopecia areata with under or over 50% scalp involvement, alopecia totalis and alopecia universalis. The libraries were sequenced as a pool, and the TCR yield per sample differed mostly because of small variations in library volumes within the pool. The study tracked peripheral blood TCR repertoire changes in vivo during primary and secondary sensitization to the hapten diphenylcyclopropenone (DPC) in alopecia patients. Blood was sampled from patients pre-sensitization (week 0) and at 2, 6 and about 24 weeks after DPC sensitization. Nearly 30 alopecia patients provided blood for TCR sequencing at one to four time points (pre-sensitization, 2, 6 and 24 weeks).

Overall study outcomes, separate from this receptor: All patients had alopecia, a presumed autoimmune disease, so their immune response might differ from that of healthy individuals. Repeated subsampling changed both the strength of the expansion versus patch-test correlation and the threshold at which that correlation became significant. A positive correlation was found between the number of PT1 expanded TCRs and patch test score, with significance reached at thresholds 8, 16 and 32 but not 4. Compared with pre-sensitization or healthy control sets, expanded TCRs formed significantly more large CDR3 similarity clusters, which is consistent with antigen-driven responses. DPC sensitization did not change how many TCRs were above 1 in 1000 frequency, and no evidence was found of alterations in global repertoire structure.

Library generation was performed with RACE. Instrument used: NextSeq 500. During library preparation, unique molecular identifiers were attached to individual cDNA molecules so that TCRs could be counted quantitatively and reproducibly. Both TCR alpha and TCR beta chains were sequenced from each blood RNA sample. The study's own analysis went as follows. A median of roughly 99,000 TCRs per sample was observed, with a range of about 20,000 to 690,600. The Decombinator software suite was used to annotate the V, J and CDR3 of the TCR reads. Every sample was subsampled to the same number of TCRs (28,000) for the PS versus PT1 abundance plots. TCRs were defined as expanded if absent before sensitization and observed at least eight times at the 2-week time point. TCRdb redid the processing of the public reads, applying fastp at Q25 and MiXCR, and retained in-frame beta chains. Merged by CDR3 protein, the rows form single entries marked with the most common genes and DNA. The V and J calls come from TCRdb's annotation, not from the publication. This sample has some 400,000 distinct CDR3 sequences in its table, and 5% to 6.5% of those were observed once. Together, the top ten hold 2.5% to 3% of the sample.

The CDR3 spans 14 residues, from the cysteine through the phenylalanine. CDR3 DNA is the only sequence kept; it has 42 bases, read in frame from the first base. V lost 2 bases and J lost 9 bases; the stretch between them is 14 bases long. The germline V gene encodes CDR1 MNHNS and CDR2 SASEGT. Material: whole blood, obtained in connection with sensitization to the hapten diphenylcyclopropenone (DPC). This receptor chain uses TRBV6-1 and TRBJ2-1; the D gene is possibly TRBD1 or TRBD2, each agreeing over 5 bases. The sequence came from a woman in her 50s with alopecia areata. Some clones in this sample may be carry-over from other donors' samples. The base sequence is TGTGCCAGCAGTGAACTGGGGGTCGGGGTTGAGCAGTTCTTC. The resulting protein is CASSELGVGVEQFF.